Reported below is one T cell receptor (beta chain). No antigen is known for it. The data derive from a study of T cells after yellow fever vaccination. Study-level information: Where fractions had low cell numbers, libraries were prepared from them with the SMART-Seq v4 Ultra Low Input RNA kit.

CDR1 and CDR2 (germline): MGHRA, YSYEKL. The CDR3 is 15 residues long. V was trimmed by 0 bases and J by 5 bases, leaving 13 bases between them. Generation of TCR cDNA used 5'RACE template switching (which added a universal primer site and UMIs). TCRdb redid the calling of the 5' RACE reads with MiXCR, one entry per CDR3 protein. The table has around 300,000 distinct CDR3 sequences, about 4% seen once. Study-wide points: Some clonotypes were seen in both the CD4 and the CD8 compartments. These made up a small share and likely arose from convergent recombination. Once the booster was given, most primary-vaccination clones reappeared, at about 97% for CD4 and more than 85% for CD8.

The specimen was PBMCs, collected 5 days after the yellow fever booster vaccination. This clonotype originated in a man younger than 30 who received the YFV17D yellow fever vaccine. The chain couples TRBV4-1 to TRBJ2-5; D might be TRBD2 (5 bases). The CDR3 coding sequence is TGCGCCAGCAGCCAAGATCCCGGGGTGGGGGAGACCCAGTACTTC. Translating gives CASSQDPGVGETQYF.